A selection of T cell receptor beta chains follows, all from one sample in a study of T cell responses to AZD1222 COVID-19 vaccine. Sequenced by immunoSEQ multiplex PCR; TCRdb stores in-frame clones only, minus some. The sample consists of about 79,000 clones, 83% of them appearing once. The sample in question was peripheral blood, obtained 28 days after the second AZD1222 dose. The origin of the receptors is an adult who received the AZD1222 COVID-19 vaccine. Each CDR3 is given without its conserved first and last residue.

j_call v_call cdr3_aa
TRBJ2-6 TRBV28 ASSLWEAGANVLT
TRBJ1-1 TRBV7-2 ASSPTGTGNTEAF
TRBJ1-2 TRBV28 ASSSPQSGYGYT
TRBJ2-7 TRBV2 ASTPWDYEQY
TRBJ1-2 TRBV11-2 ASGPGQGVGYT
TRBJ1-1 TRBV4-1 ASSQVNFAGPLNTEAF
TRBJ1-3 TRBV12-3/TRBV12-4 ASSLNRGNTIY
TRBJ1-5 TRBV5-1 ASSLEGTDNQPQH
TRBJ2-5 TRBV7-7 ASSPNSGQETQY
TRBJ2-5 TRBV3-1/TRBV3-2 ASSPSWTSGETQY
TRBJ1-3 TRBV6-2/TRBV6-3 ASSINSGNTIY
TRBJ1-6 TRBV6-4 ASSDRDSNSPLH
TRBJ2-1 TRBV19 ASSTGQGAFDEQF
TRBJ1-6 TRBV24-1 ATSDSRQGASSPLH
TRBJ1-4 TRBV27 ASSYGFGATNEKLF
TRBJ1-5 TRBV28 ASSTLLTGGAPQPQH
TRBJ2-3 TRBV5-1 ASSQDRGDTDTQY
TRBJ2-6 TRBV29-1 SVADRGLSGANVLT
TRBJ1-1 TRBV29-1 SVRGGLNTEAF
TRBJ2-1 TRBV24-1 ATSGGAISYNEQF
TRBJ1-1 TRBV3-1/TRBV3-2 ASSQKSRGVDDTEAF
TRBJ2-3 TRBV2 ASKGLAGLADTQY
TRBJ2-7 TRBV27 ASSLNPNRGHEQY
TRBJ2-2 TRBV5-1 ASSESPGNTGELF
TRBJ2-7 TRBV11-3 ASSRRDGEVYEQY
TRBJ1-6 TRBV28 ASSLSRFAYNSPLH
TRBJ2-7 TRBV4-3 ASSQDSQAGVYEQY
TRBJ2-3 TRBV7-9 ASSLGGWGAVADTQY
TRBJ2-5 TRBV5-1 ASSFTLEAETQY
TRBJ2-7 TRBV19 ASSIRTSGRQGEQY
TRBJ1-2 TRBV20-1 SGSGDYGYT
TRBJ1-5 TRBV20-1 SASSENQPQH